A selection of T cell receptor beta chains follows, all from one sample in a study of T cells expressing NK-cell markers. For each CDR3 protein, TCRdb gives one entry from its re-call of the 5' RACE reads, without DNA. The table lists about 150,000 distinct CDR3 sequences, with 37% in the top ten. The sequencing input was blood T cells: a sorted CD56 or NKG2C T cell subset, CD4+ or CD8+ T cells, or bulk PBMC T cells (not recorded which). These receptor sequences come from a woman in her forties or fifties in good health. Both conserved end residues are part of each CDR3.

>TRBJ2-3|TRBV6-5
CASSYSVQGLDTQYF
>TRBJ2-1|TRBV5-6
CASSYTGWDNEQFF
>TRBJ2-1|TRBV14
CASSHLPRAGGYNEQFF
>TRBJ2-1|TRBV20-1
CSARVPGLAGGSYNEQFF
>TRBJ1-2|TRBV30
CAWSVGTPADGYTF
>TRBJ2-1|TRBV9
CASSGFISPHNEQFF
>TRBJ1-2|TRBV6-1
CASSGGENYGYTF
>TRBJ2-3|TRBV28
CASSFKDTQYF
>TRBJ2-3|TRBV24-1
CATSAGLADTQYF
>TRBJ2-1|TRBV3-1
CASSQGEGYYNEQFF
>TRBJ2-5|TRBV27
CASSLSASGRLVAQYF
>TRBJ2-1|TRBV9
CASSVVSWEQFF
>TRBJ2-1|TRBV7-7
CASSLSGKSNEQFF
>TRBJ1-6|TRBV14
CASSSHGLTLHF
>TRBJ2-2|TRBV7-9
CATYLYTGELFF
>TRBJ2-7|TRBV4-1
CASSQVTDYEQYF
>TRBJ2-1|TRBV9
CASSVIGGDYNEQFF
>TRBJ2-1|TRBV5-1
CASSRGGLSSYNEQFF
>TRBJ2-5|TRBV10-2
CASSEGQGSVQYF
>TRBJ2-1|TRBV12-5
CASGRHTTSGSPYNEQFF
>TRBJ2-1|TRBV7-9
CASSSATPYNEQFF
>TRBJ2-3|TRBV30
CAWTRSGAQGDTQYF
>TRBJ1-5|TRBV6-1
CASSDLGPQHF
>TRBJ1-2|TRBV6-1
CAILDSVNYGYTF
>TRBJ2-3|TRBV5-1
CASSSDRGHTDTQYF
>TRBJ2-3|TRBV2
CASSETGEDRPMGDTQYF
>TRBJ2-5|TRBV7-6
CASSLERSGGDQETQYF
>TRBJ2-6|TRBV5-5
CASRHWDSGANVLTF
>TRBJ1-2|TRBV7-9
CASSLGTGPNYGYTF
>TRBJ2-1|TRBV30
CAWSVFSGRIFDEQFF
>TRBJ2-1|TRBV27
CASSPRQGGFNEQFF
>TRBJ2-7|TRBV20-1
CSARDLRSPSYEQYF
>TRBJ2-1|TRBV7-8
CASSLRRLAAYNEQFF
>TRBJ2-3|TRBV5-4
CASSLMGQGADTQYF
>TRBJ2-7|TRBV11-2
CASSFGTNSYEQYF
>TRBJ2-2|TRBV9
CASSVLRDTHNGGELFF
>TRBJ2-1|TRBV20-1
CSARLRDYNEQFF
>TRBJ2-5|TRBV19
CASSIDLSQETQYF
>TRBJ1-5|TRBV5-6
CASSLGQPSNQPQHF
>TRBJ2-3|TRBV30
CAWSLSGSDTQYF
>TRBJ2-7|TRBV27
CASSKRLAVSYEQYF
>TRBJ1-1|TRBV4-1
CASSQGAQGDTEAFF
>TRBJ1-6|TRBV6-5
CASSYSGRRDSPLHF